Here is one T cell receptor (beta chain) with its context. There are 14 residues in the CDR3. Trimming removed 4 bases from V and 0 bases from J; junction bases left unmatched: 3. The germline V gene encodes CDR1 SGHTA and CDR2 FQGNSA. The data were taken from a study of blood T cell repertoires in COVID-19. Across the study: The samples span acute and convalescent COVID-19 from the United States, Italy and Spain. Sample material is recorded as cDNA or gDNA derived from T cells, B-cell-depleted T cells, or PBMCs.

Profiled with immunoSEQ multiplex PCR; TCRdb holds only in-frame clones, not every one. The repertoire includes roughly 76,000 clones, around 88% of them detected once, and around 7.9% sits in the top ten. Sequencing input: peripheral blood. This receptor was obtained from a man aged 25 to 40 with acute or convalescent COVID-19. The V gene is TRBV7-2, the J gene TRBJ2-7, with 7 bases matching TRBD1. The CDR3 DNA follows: TGTGCCAGCAGCTCCGACAGGGCCTCCTACGAGCAGTACTTC. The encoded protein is CASSSDRASYEQYF.